The rows below give T cell receptor beta chains drawn from one sample of a study of blood T cell repertoires in COVID-19. TCRdb's table, derived via immunoSEQ multiplex PCR, lists solely in-frame clones and lacks some. The sample lists a few hundred thousand clones; 86% were seen once. The sample comprised peripheral blood. The receptors shown here come from a woman in her 30s with active or convalescent COVID-19. Each CDR3 is given with its conserved first and last residue. D genes are given only for firm matches. Part of the rows lack a size; the others show once, few, many or a class for expanded clones.

d_gene: .
j_gene: TRBJ1-6
v_gene: TRBV7-2
abundance: .
CDR3nt: TGTGCCAGCAGCCGGAGCAACAGGGATTCACCCCTCCACTTT
CDR3aa: CASSRSNRDSPLHF

d_gene: .
j_gene: TRBJ1-2
v_gene: TRBV6-2/TRBV6-3
abundance: once
CDR3nt: TGTGCCAGCAGTTACACACCGTCGACGGGAAACTATGGCTACACCTTC
CDR3aa: CASSYTPSTGNYGYTF

d_gene: TRBD1
j_gene: TRBJ2-2
v_gene: TRBV7-2
abundance: .
CDR3nt: TGTGCCAGCAGCTTAACTACAGGGGGCTACACCGGGGAGCTGTTTTTT
CDR3aa: CASSLTTGGYTGELFF

d_gene: TRBD2
j_gene: TRBJ2-5
v_gene: TRBV4-2
abundance: .
CDR3nt: TGTGCCAGCAGCCAAGTTGGGGGGGAAGGGGAGACCCAGTACTTC
CDR3aa: CASSQVGGEGETQYF

d_gene: .
j_gene: TRBJ1-5
v_gene: TRBV19
abundance: .
CDR3nt: TGTGCCAGTAGTATAACGGGGGAAGTCAATCAGCCCCAGCATTTT
CDR3aa: CASSITGEVNQPQHF

d_gene: .
j_gene: TRBJ2-3
v_gene: TRBV2
abundance: .
CDR3nt: TGTGCCAGCAGACTAGCAGGGAAAGATACGCAGTATTTT
CDR3aa: CASRLAGKDTQYF

d_gene: TRBD2
j_gene: TRBJ2-7
v_gene: TRBV11-2
abundance: few
CDR3nt: TGTGCCAGCAGCTTCGGGAGGGAGCAGTACTTC
CDR3aa: CASSFGREQYF

d_gene: TRBD2
j_gene: TRBJ2-1
v_gene: TRBV9
abundance: .
CDR3nt: TGTGCCAGCAGCTCAGGACTAGCGGGTAATGAGCAGTTCTTC
CDR3aa: CASSSGLAGNEQFF

d_gene: .
j_gene: TRBJ1-5
v_gene: TRBV19
abundance: .
CDR3nt: TGTGCCAGTAGTAGGGGACTCGGGTATAGCAATCAGCCCCAGCATTTT
CDR3aa: CASSRGLGYSNQPQHF

d_gene: TRBD1
j_gene: TRBJ1-1
v_gene: TRBV27
abundance: .
CDR3nt: TGTGCCAGCAGTTTAACCGGGACAGGGGGCCCTGAAGCTTTCTTT
CDR3aa: CASSLTGTGGPEAFF

d_gene: TRBD1
j_gene: TRBJ1-2
v_gene: TRBV6-5
abundance: .
CDR3nt: TGTGCCAGCAGGCCGACGGGACAGGTCTATGGCTACACCTTC
CDR3aa: CASRPTGQVYGYTF

d_gene: TRBD2
j_gene: TRBJ2-1
v_gene: TRBV9
abundance: .
CDR3nt: TGTGCCAGCGCCGGGGGGGTTAATAGTGAGCAGTTCTTC
CDR3aa: CASAGGVNSEQFF

d_gene: .
j_gene: TRBJ2-2
v_gene: TRBV3-1/TRBV3-2
abundance: .
CDR3nt: TGTGCCAGCAGCCAAGATTTTAGGCAGGGCGGCGGGGAGCTGTTTTTT
CDR3aa: CASSQDFRQGGGELFF

d_gene: TRBD1
j_gene: TRBJ1-4
v_gene: TRBV7-6
abundance: .
CDR3nt: TGTGCCAGCAGCCTTGACAGGGGTAATGAAAAACTGTTTTTT
CDR3aa: CASSLDRGNEKLFF

d_gene: .
j_gene: TRBJ1-5
v_gene: TRBV9
abundance: .
CDR3nt: TGTGCCAGCAGCGTAGGCGGGGGGGGCAATCAGCCCCAGCATTTT
CDR3aa: CASSVGGGGNQPQHF

d_gene: .
j_gene: TRBJ1-1
v_gene: TRBV19
abundance: .
CDR3nt: TGTGCCAGTACCGGACCGTCCAGGGGCCTGGGCACTGAAGCTTTCTTT
CDR3aa: CASTGPSRGLGTEAFF

d_gene: TRBD1
j_gene: TRBJ2-7
v_gene: TRBV7-2
abundance: .
CDR3nt: TGTGCCAGCAGCCGCCGGGACAGGGATAGAGGAGAGCAGTACTTC
CDR3aa: CASSRRDRDRGEQYF

d_gene: .
j_gene: TRBJ2-7
v_gene: TRBV28
abundance: .
CDR3nt: TGTGCCAGCAGTTTCCCAAAAGCGGGCCTCTCCTACGAGCAGTACTTC
CDR3aa: CASSFPKAGLSYEQYF

d_gene: TRBD1
j_gene: TRBJ1-2
v_gene: TRBV19
abundance: .
CDR3nt: TGTGCCAGTAGTCTTAACGTGGCGACAGGGGGCTGGTATGGCTACACCTTC
CDR3aa: CASSLNVATGGWYGYTF

d_gene: .
j_gene: TRBJ1-1
v_gene: TRBV3-1/TRBV3-2
abundance: .
CDR3nt: TGTGCCAGCAGCCAAGTGGAGAGGAACACTGAAGCTTTCTTT
CDR3aa: CASSQVERNTEAFF

d_gene: .
j_gene: TRBJ2-7
v_gene: TRBV10-3
abundance: once
CDR3nt: TGTGCCATCAGTTCAGGGCCCCCCTACGAGCAGTACTTC
CDR3aa: CAISSGPPYEQYF

d_gene: TRBD1
j_gene: TRBJ1-3
v_gene: TRBV9
abundance: .
CDR3nt: TGTGCCAGCAGTACAGGGGGGAGCTCTGGAAACACCATATATTTT
CDR3aa: CASSTGGSSGNTIYF

d_gene: .
j_gene: TRBJ2-2
v_gene: TRBV5-1
abundance: .
CDR3nt: TGCGCCAGCAGCCCCTGGGGCGCCGGGGAGCTGTTTTTT
CDR3aa: CASSPWGAGELFF

d_gene: .
j_gene: TRBJ1-3
v_gene: TRBV7-8
abundance: once
CDR3nt: TGTGCCAGCAGCTTAGCGACCCCCGGGGACACCATATATTTT
CDR3aa: CASSLATPGDTIYF

d_gene: .
j_gene: TRBJ2-1
v_gene: TRBV5-1
abundance: .
CDR3nt: TGCGCCAGCAGCCAGATGCAAGGAGACAATGAGCAGTTCTTC
CDR3aa: CASSQMQGDNEQFF